This is a list of T cell receptor beta chains from one sample in a study of PD-1 blockade in classical Hodgkin lymphoma. The repertoire was sequenced with immunoSEQ multiplex PCR; TCRdb's copy has only in-frame clones and lacks some. The sample includes around 91,000 clones, 80% to 90% of them seen just once. The sample here was peripheral blood mononuclear cells (PBMCs), taken before the second cycle of nivolumab. All receptors come from a human donor with classical Hodgkin lymphoma. The CDR3 runs from the conserved cysteine through the conserved F or W. Size values are once, few and many counts, or a class for expanded clones, and some rows have none.

clone size | V gene | CDR3 protein
- | TRBV5-6 | CASSPGTSILRPNEKLFF
- | TRBV10-3 | CAISDSIQETQYF
- | TRBV6-5 | CASSSPTLSSYEQYF
- | TRBV6-1 | CASSARDGENTIYF
- | TRBV19 | CASSKPKLAGSYEQYF
- | TRBV5-1 | CASSLSLAGGPYNEQFF
- | TRBV19 | CASSINRGNQPQHF
- | TRBV15 | CATSRVVGSYEQYF
- | TRBV5-4 | CASSLTSGSRVNEQFF
few | TRBV10-3 | CAISEHGQDQPQHF
- | TRBV19 | CASSPRTGGANVLTF
- | TRBV6-1 | CASSGGVGSGELFF
- | TRBV19 | CASSIVGGVGYTF
- | TRBV21-1 | CASSPRRGSNQPQHF
- | TRBV14 | CASSQERVGAFF
- | TRBV7-2 | CASSLRPSGANVLTF